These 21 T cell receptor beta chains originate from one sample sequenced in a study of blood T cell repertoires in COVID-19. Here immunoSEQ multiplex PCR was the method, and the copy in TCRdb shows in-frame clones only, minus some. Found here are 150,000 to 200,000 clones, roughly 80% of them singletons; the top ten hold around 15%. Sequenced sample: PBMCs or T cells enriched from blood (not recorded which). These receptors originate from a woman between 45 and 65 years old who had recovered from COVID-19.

DNA for the CDR3: TGTGCCAGAAGCTGCGATTCCGGGACTGACTCCGAGCAGTACTTC. The encoded protein is CARSCDSGTDSEQYF. This chain links TRBV5-3 with TRBJ2-7; D possibly corresponds to TRBD2 (6 bases). TRBV5-3 is an open reading frame whose function is uncertain. V shed 3 bases and J shed 6 bases, with 19 bases lying between them. CDR3 length: 15 amino acids.

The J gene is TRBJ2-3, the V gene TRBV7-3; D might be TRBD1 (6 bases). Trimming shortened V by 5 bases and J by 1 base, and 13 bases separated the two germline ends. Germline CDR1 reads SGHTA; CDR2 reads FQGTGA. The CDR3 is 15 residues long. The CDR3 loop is CASSPRQVGTDTQYF. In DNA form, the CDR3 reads TGTGCCAGCAGCCCCCGACAGGTGGGCACAGATACGCAGTATTTT.

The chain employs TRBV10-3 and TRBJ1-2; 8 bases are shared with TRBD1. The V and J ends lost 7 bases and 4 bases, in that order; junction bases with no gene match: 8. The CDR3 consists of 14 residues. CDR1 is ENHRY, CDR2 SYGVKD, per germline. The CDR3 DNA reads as TGTGCCATCACATCGGGACAGGCTCCCTATGGCTACACCTTC. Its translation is CAITSGQAPYGYTF.

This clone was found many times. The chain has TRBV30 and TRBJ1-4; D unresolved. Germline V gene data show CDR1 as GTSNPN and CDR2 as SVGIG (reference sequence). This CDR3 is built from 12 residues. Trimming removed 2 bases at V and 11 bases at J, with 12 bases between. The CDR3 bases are TGTGCCTGGAGTTTCAGCCGGGAGAAACTGTTTTTT. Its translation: CAWSFSREKLFF.

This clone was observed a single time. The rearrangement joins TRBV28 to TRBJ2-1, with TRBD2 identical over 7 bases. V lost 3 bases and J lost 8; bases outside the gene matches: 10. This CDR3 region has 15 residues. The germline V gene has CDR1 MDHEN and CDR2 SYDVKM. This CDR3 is CASSLEGGPFDEQFF. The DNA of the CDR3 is TGTGCCAGCAGTTTGGAGGGAGGGCCATTCGATGAGCAGTTCTTC. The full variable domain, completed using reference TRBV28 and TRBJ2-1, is DVKVTQSSRYLVKRTGEKVFLECVQDMDHENMFWYRQDPGLGLRLIYFSYDVKMKEKGDIPEGYSVSREKKERFSLILESASTNQTSMYLCASSLEGGPFDEQFFGPGTRLTVL.

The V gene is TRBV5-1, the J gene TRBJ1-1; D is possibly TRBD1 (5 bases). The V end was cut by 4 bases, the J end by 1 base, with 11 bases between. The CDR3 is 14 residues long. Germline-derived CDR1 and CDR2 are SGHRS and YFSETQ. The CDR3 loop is CASSPWGENTEAFF. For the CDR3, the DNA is TGCGCCAGCAGCCCCTGGGGGGAGAACACTGAAGCTTTCTTT.

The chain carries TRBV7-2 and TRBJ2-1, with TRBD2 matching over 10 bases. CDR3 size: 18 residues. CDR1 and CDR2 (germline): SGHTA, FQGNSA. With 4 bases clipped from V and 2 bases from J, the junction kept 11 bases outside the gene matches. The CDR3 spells CASSSGLADLRTYNEQFF. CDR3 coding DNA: TGTGCCAGCAGCTCTGGACTAGCGGACCTGAGGACCTACAATGAGCAGTTCTTC.

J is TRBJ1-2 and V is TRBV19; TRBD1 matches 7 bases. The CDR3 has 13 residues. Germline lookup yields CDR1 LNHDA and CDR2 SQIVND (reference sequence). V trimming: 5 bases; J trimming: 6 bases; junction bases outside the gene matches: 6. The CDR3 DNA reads TGTGCCAGTAGTGTATCCGGGACAGATGGCTACACCTTC. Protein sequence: CASSVSGTDGYTF.

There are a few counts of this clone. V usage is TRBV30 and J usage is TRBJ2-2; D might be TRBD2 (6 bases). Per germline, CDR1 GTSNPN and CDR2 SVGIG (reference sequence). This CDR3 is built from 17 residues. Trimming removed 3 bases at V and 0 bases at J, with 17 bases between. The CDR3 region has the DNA TGTGCCTGGAGCTCTGGAGGGCACGGGTCGAACACCGGGGAGCTGTTTTTT. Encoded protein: CAWSSGGHGSNTGELFF. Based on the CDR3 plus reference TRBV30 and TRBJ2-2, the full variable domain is SQTIHQWPATLVQPVGSPLSLECTVEGTSNPNLYWYRQAAGRGLQLLFYSVGIGQISSEVPQNLSASRPQDRQFILSSKKLLLSDSGFYLCAWSSGGHGSNTGELFFGEGSRLTVL.

CDR3 bases: TGTGCCAGCAGTGAGCAGGGGGCCACTGAAGCTTTCTTT. Protein: CASSEQGATEAFF. This chain links TRBV2 with TRBJ1-1, with 8 positions matching TRBD1. J gave up 4 bases and V 3 bases, and 1 base lay outside the gene matches. CDR3 length: 13 amino acids. The germline V gene encodes CDR1 SNHLY and CDR2 FYNNEI. Combining the CDR3 with reference TRBV2 and TRBJ1-1 gives the whole variable domain EPEVTQTPSHQVTQMGQEVILRCVPISNHLYFYWYRQILGQKVEFLVSFYNNEISEKSEIFDDQFSVERPDGSNFTLKIRSTKLEDSAMYFCASSEQGATEAFFGQGTRLTVV.

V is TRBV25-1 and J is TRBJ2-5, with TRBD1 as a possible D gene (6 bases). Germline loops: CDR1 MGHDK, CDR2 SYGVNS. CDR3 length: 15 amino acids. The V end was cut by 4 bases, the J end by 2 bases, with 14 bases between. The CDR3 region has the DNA TGTGCCAGCAGTGTGCCAGGGGATAGGCAAGAGACCCAGTACTTC. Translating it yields CASSVPGDRQETQYF. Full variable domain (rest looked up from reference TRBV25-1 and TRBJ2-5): EADIYQTPRYLVIGTGKKITLECSQTMGHDKMYWYQQDPGMELHLIHYSYGVNSTEKGDLSSESTVSRIRTEHFPLTLESARPSHTSQYLCASSVPGDRQETQYFGPGTRLLVL.

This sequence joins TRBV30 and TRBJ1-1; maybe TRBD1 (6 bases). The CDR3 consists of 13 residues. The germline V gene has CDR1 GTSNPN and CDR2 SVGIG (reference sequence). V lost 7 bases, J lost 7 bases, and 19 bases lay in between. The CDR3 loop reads CASPGGGGIEAFF. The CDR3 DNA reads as TGTGCCTCCCCTGGGGGCGGGGGAATTGAAGCTTTCTTT.

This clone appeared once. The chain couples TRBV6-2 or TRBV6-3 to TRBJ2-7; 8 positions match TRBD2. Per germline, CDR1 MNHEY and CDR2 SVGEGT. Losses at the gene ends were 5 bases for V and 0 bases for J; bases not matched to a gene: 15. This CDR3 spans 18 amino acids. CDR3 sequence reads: CASSPFNGRAVGSYEQYF. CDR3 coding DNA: TGTGCCAGCAGTCCCTTCAACGGGAGGGCCGTGGGCTCCTACGAGCAGTACTTC.

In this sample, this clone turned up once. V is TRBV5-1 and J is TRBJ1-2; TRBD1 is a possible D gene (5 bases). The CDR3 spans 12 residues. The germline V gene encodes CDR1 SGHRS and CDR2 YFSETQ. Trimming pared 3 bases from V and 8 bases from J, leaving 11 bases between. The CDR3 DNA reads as TGCGCCAGCAGCTGGGACTTCGACGGCTACACCTTC. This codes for CASSWDFDGYTF.

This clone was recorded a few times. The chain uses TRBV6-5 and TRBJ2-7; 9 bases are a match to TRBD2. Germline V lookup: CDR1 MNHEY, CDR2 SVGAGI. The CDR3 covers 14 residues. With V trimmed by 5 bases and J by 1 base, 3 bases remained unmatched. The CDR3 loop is CASSIAGDSYEQYF. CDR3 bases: TGTGCCAGCAGTATAGCGGGAGATTCCTACGAGCAGTACTTC.

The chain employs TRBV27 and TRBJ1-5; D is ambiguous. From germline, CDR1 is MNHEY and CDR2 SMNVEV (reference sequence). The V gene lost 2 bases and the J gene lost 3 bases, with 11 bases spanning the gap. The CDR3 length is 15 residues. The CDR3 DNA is TGTGCCAGCAGTTTAATGTGGGCGTCCAATCAGCCCCAGCATTTT. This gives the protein CASSLMWASNQPQHF.

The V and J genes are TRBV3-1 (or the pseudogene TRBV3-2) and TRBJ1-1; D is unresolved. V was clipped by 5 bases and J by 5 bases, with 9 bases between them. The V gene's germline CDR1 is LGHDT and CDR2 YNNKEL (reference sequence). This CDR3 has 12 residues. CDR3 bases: TGTGCCAGCAGCAATATCGGGACTGAAGCTTTCTTT. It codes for CASSNIGTEAFF.

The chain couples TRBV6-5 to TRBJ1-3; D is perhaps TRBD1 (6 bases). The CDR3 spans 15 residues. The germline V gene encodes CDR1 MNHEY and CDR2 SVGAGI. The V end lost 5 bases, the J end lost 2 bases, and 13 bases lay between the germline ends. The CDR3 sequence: CASSLSRQAGNTIYF. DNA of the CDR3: TGTGCCAGCAGTCTATCCCGACAGGCTGGAAACACCATATATTTT.

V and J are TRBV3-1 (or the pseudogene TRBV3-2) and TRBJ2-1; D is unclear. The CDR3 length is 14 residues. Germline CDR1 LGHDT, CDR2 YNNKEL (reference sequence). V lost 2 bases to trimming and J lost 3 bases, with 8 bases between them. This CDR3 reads CASSQTLSYNEQFF. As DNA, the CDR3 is TGTGCCAGCAGCCAAACTCTTAGCTACAATGAGCAGTTCTTC.

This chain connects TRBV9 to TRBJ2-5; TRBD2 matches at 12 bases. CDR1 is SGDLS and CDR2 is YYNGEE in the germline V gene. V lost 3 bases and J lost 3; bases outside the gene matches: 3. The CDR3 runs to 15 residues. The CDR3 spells CASSARLAGEETQYF. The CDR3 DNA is TGTGCCAGCAGCGCCCGACTAGCGGGGGAAGAGACCCAGTACTTC.

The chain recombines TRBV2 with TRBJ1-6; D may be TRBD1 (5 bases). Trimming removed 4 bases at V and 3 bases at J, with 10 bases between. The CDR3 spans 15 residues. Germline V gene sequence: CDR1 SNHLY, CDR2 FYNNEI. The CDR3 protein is CASSVSGGYNSPLHF. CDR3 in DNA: TGTGCCAGCAGTGTTTCGGGGGGCTATAATTCACCCCTCCACTTT.